The 21 T cell receptor beta chains below were found in one sample sequenced in a study of blood T cell repertoires in COVID-19. Measured with immunoSEQ multiplex PCR; TCRdb has only the in-frame clones, and not every one. The sample has approximately 190,000 clones; around 76% are singletons. Sequencing was done on a sample of peripheral blood. These receptors came from an older woman with COVID-19, enrolled during active disease.

The V call is TRBV7-8, the J call TRBJ1-4; 8 bases match TRBD1. J was trimmed by 0 bases and V by 1 base; bases with no gene match: 10. Germline CDR1 SGHVS, CDR2 FQNEAQ. CDR3 size: 19 residues. CDR3 residues: CASSLGFWDRLATNEKLFF. CDR3 sequence (DNA): TGTGCCAGCAGCTTAGGTTTTTGGGACAGGCTTGCAACTAATGAAAAACTGTTTTTT.

There are many counts of this clone. The chain employs TRBV19 and TRBJ2-1, with 7 bases matching TRBD2. V shed 6 bases, J shed 0 bases, and the junction held 8 bases outside the gene matches. Germline V lookup: CDR1 LNHDA, CDR2 SQIVND (reference sequence). The CDR3 contains 16 residues. CDR3 in DNA: TGTGCCAGTAGGGTGGCTAGCGGCCTCTCCTACAATGAGCAGTTCTTC. Its protein is CASRVASGLSYNEQFF. The full variable domain, in which reference TRBV19 and TRBJ2-1 provide the parts outside the CDR3, is DGGITQSPKYLFRKEGQNVTLSCEQNLNHDAMYWYRQDPGQGLRLIYYSQIVNDFQKGDIAEGYSVSREKKESFPLTVTSAQKNPTAFYLCASRVASGLSYNEQFFGPGTRLTVL.

V usage is TRBV20-1 and J usage is TRBJ1-5, with unresolved D. Germline loops: CDR1 DFQATT, CDR2 SNEGSKA (reference sequence). The CDR3 extends over 13 amino acids. V was pared by 3 bases and J by 7 bases, with 13 bases between. CDR3 bases: TGCAGTGCTAGTCCGGAGGGTCGGCAGCCCCAGCATTTT. Its protein product is CSASPEGRQPQHF.

The chain combines TRBV5-1 with TRBJ2-1, with 7 bases lining up with TRBD2. The CDR3 spans 15 residues. Losses at the gene ends were 4 bases for V and 5 bases for J; bases not matched to a gene: 9. Germline assignment: CDR1 SGHRS and CDR2 YFSETQ. CDR3 region: CASSPSGEGDNEQFF. Written as DNA, the CDR3 is TGCGCCAGCAGCCCATCTGGGGAGGGAGACAATGAGCAGTTCTTC.

V usage is TRBV4-3 and J usage is TRBJ2-1, with TRBD2 matching over 10 bases. Germline V gene sequence: CDR1 LGHNA, CDR2 YSLEER. V lost 3 bases to trimming and J lost 5 bases; unmatched junction nucleotides: 4. The CDR3 extends over 15 amino acids. CDR3 sequence: CASSQRTSGHNEQFF. CDR3 coding DNA: TGCGCCAGCAGCCAGAGGACTAGCGGACACAATGAGCAGTTCTTC.

This rearrangement joins TRBV5-1 to TRBJ2-5; 12 bases match TRBD2. CDR3 length equals 14 residues. V lost 4 bases to trimming and J lost 4 bases; unmatched junction nucleotides: 2. Germline loops: CDR1 SGHRS, CDR2 YFSETQ. DNA of the CDR3: TGCGCCAGCAGCCCGGGACTAGCGGGAGAGACCCAGTACTTC. It encodes CASSPGLAGETQYF.

The chain has TRBV6-5 and TRBJ2-1; D might be TRBD2 (5 bases). The CDR3 sequence is 15 residues long. Trimming stripped 5 bases from V and 10 bases from J, with 21 bases between. Germline CDR1 reads MNHEY; CDR2 reads SVGAGI. DNA for the CDR3: TGTGCCAGCAGTCCACCGGGGTCTAAACGAGGAGAGCAGTTCTTC. Translated, it gives CASSPPGSKRGEQFF.

The chain couples TRBV5-5 to TRBJ2-1; the match to TRBD2 covers 7 bases. CDR3 length: 15 residues. After removal of 0 bases from V and 10 bases from J, the junction contained 10 bases not matched to a gene. Germline V gene sequence: CDR1 SGHKS, CDR2 YYEKEE (reference sequence). DNA for the CDR3: TGTGCCAGCAGCTTGGACTGGGGACTAAGGAGCGAGCAGTTCTTC. This codes for CASSLDWGLRSEQFF.

The J gene is TRBJ2-1, the V gene TRBV19; TRBD2 aligns across 9 bases. Germline CDR1 LNHDA, CDR2 SQIVND (reference sequence). The ends lost 1 base at V and 2 bases at J; junction bases unmatched: 0. This CDR3 region has 15 residues. This CDR3 reads CASSIASGTYNEQFF. The CDR3 region has the DNA TGTGCCAGTAGTATAGCTAGCGGGACCTACAATGAGCAGTTCTTC.

V usage is TRBV19 and J usage is TRBJ1-2; D is unresolved. The CDR3 sequence is 13 residues long. The V and J ends lost 0 bases and 4 bases respectively, with 6 bases between them. CDR1 is LNHDA, CDR2 SQIVND, per germline (reference sequence). Here the CDR3 reads CASSIDQAYGYTF. The CDR3 nucleotides read TGTGCCAGTAGTATAGACCAGGCCTATGGCTACACCTTC.

The chain links TRBV5-1 to TRBJ2-3, with D tentatively TRBD2 (6 bases). The CDR3 totals 17 residues. The V end lost 3 bases, the J end lost 2 bases, and 19 bases lay between the germline ends. The germline V gene encodes CDR1 SGHRS and CDR2 YFSETQ. The CDR3: CASSWTARDFPTDTQYF. The CDR3 bases are TGCGCCAGCAGCTGGACGGCCCGGGACTTCCCCACAGATACGCAGTATTTT.

The rearrangement links TRBV5-1 to TRBJ2-2; TRBD1 is a possible D gene (6 bases). Trimming shortened V by 3 bases and J by 8 bases, and 14 bases separated the two germline ends. This CDR3 is built from 14 residues. Germline lookup yields CDR1 SGHRS and CDR2 YFSETQ. The CDR3 region has the DNA TGCGCCAGCAGCTCACTAGGGGGAGTAGGGGAGCTGTTTTTT. It yields the protein CASSSLGGVGELFF.

The genes are TRBV7-3 and TRBJ2-6; a possible D gene is TRBD2 (6 bases). The CDR3 contains 19 residues. Germline V gene sequence: CDR1 SGHTA, CDR2 FQGTGA. V lost 5 bases and J 3 bases, leaving 23 bases between the germline ends. In nucleotides, the CDR3 is TGTGCCAGCAGCGCAATGGCCGGGCCCGGGGGAAGTGGGGCCAACGTCCTGACTTTC. Translated: CASSAMAGPGGSGANVLTF. Full variable domain (remainder filled in from reference TRBV7-3 and TRBJ2-6): GAGVSQTPSNKVTEKGKYVELRCDPISGHTALYWYRQSLGQGPEFLIYFQGTGAADDSGLPNDRFFAVRPEGSVSTLKIQRTERGDSAVYLCASSAMAGPGGSGANVLTFGAGSRLTVL.

The DNA for the CDR3 is TGTGCCAGCAGCCCCCGGGCAGGGGATGGCTACACCTTC. This sequence encodes CASSPRAGDGYTF. The V and J genes are TRBV7-3 and TRBJ1-2; possible D gene TRBD1, 6 bases. The V gene lost 5 bases and the J gene lost 6 bases, with 13 bases spanning the gap. From germline, CDR1 is SGHTA and CDR2 FQGTGA. This CDR3 region has 13 residues.

This clone is a singleton in its sample. This chain links TRBV2 with TRBJ1-2; D is undetermined. Germline V gene data show CDR1 as SNHLY and CDR2 as FYNNEI. The CDR3 consists of 13 residues. The V end lost 1 base, the J end lost 4 bases, and 7 bases lay between the germline ends. DNA of the CDR3: TGTGCCAGCAGTGAAGGGGAGATCTATGGCTACACCTTC. This sequence encodes CASSEGEIYGYTF.

Many counts were recorded for this clone. J is TRBJ2-6 and V is TRBV6-1; 9 bases are shared with TRBD1. CDR3 size: 20 residues. V dropped 6 bases and J dropped 3; count of bases not matched to a gene: 18. Per germline, CDR1 MNHNS and CDR2 SASEGT. The CDR3 spells CASRETNRGRAGSGANVLTF. In DNA form, the CDR3 reads TGTGCCAGCAGGGAAACTAACAGGGGGCGAGCCGGAAGTGGGGCCAACGTCCTGACTTTC.

This clone was detected once. The chain combines TRBV27 with TRBJ2-5, with D possibly TRBD1 on 6 matching bases. V was pared by 5 bases and J by 9 bases, with 19 bases between. The CDR3 is 14 residues long. The V gene's germline CDR1 is MNHEY and CDR2 SMNVEV (reference sequence). CDR3 amino acids: CASSILRGTAPQYF. In DNA form, the CDR3 reads TGTGCCAGCAGTATCCTCAGGGGAACAGCCCCCCAGTACTTC.

The rearrangement joins TRBV11-2 to TRBJ2-7; 10 positions agree with TRBD2. CDR1 SGHAT and CDR2 FQNNGV come from the germline V gene. The CDR3 covers 15 residues. J was trimmed by 7 bases and V by 5 bases; bases with no gene match: 11. The CDR3 DNA reads as TGTGCCAGCAGCCAAGGGGCTAGCGGGAGTTGGGAGCAGTACTTC. As protein: CASSQGASGSWEQYF.

This rearrangement joins TRBV7-9 to TRBJ2-1, with 8 bases identical to TRBD2. The CDR3 covers 13 residues. V lost 5 bases to trimming and J lost 5 bases; unmatched junction nucleotides: 2. Germline CDR1 and CDR2: SEHNR and FQNEAQ (reference sequence). The CDR3 loop reads CASSKLADNEQFF. The CDR3 nucleotides are TGTGCCAGCAGCAAACTAGCGGACAATGAGCAGTTCTTC.

The chain combines TRBV7-2 with TRBJ1-6, with a weak D call TRBD1 (5 bases). CDR1 and CDR2 from the germline V gene are SGHTA and FQGNSA. There are 17 residues in the CDR3. Trimming took off 5 bases at V and 0 bases at J, with 14 bases between the two ends. CDR3 protein: CASSGGTQGSYNSPLHF. CDR3 nucleotides: TGTGCCAGCAGCGGGGGGACCCAGGGCTCCTATAATTCACCCCTCCACTTT.

The sample holds one count of this clone. This rearrangement joins TRBV6-5 to TRBJ2-7, with TRBD1 identical over 8 bases. CDR1 is MNHEY, CDR2 SVGAGI, per germline. V lost 6 bases, J lost 6 bases, and 13 bases stayed unmatched. The CDR3 is 15 amino acids. The CDR3 loop is CASRIDPGQVTEQYV. CDR3 nucleotides: TGTGCCAGCAGGATAGATCCGGGACAGGTAACCGAGCAGTACGTC.